Included here is one T cell receptor beta chain sequence, with context. Its specificity is not known. TCRdb passed the reads through MiXCR, listing each CDR3 protein once. The sample shows about 920,000 distinct CDR3 sequences, around 29% of them seen only once. Germline values: CDR1 SEHNR, CDR2 FQNEAQ (reference sequence). CDR3 length: 13 residues. Trimming shortened V by 2 bases and J by 9 bases, and 13 bases separated the two germline ends. The sample originates from a study of T cell repertoires in cytomegalovirus infection. This clonotype was sampled from a human donor in good health (CMV status not recorded). Some clones in this sample may be carry-over from other donors' samples. The rearrangement joins TRBV7-9 to TRBJ1-1, with a possible D match to TRBD1 (5 bases). The specimen comprised cultured CD8+ T cells from PBMCs, sampled from culture after CMV antigen stimulation. CDR3 nucleotides: TGTGCCAGCAGCTTACCAGGCGGGACCAAAGCTTTCTTT. Residues: CASSLPGGTKAFF.